These T cell receptor beta chains were read from a single sample in a study of blood T cell repertoires in COVID-19. Sequencing was performed with immunoSEQ multiplex PCR; in TCRdb, only in-frame clones are kept and a portion is missing. The data show 280,000 or so clones, approximately 85% seen once. The sample taken for sequencing was peripheral blood. The receptors here all came from a man between 18 and 35 years old with active or convalescent COVID-19. Each CDR3 is given with its conserved first and last residue. A D gene is named only where the DNA matches it firmly. Size tells how often a clone was seen (once, few, many) or the class of an expanded clone, and some rows leave it out.

D gene	clone size	CDR3 length	V gene	J gene	CDR3 DNA	CDR3 protein
-	few	13	TRBV3-1/TRBV3-2	TRBJ1-1	TGTGCCAGCAGTCCCCTATCGGACACTGAAGCTTTCTTT	CASSPLSDTEAFF
-	-	13	TRBV9	TRBJ1-5	TGTGCCAGCAGCGACAGTAGCAATCAGCCCCAGCATTTT	CASSDSSNQPQHF
TRBD2	-	14	TRBV27	TRBJ2-7	TGTGCCACCACGACTAGCAGGAGCTCCTACGAGCAGTACTTC	CATTTSRSSYEQYF
TRBD1	-	16	TRBV2	TRBJ1-2	TGTGCCAGCAGTATCTCCCGACAGGGTGGTAACTATGGCTACACCTTC	CASSISRQGGNYGYTF
-	-	14	TRBV4-1	TRBJ2-3	TGCGCCAGCAGCAGAGGCAGTAGCACAGATACGCAGTATTTT	CASSRGSSTDTQYF
-	-	16	TRBV6-1	TRBJ1-2	TGTGCCAGCAGTGTGGAGTTGGGGGGGGGCTTTTATGGCTACACCTTC	CASSVELGGGFYGYTF
TRBD2	-	14	TRBV9	TRBJ2-5	TGTGCCAGCAGCCCGGGACTACACCAAGAGACCCAGTACTTC	CASSPGLHQETQYF
-	-	14	TRBV29-1	TRBJ1-5	TGCAGCGTCGAAATACAGGGAAGCAATCAGCCCCAGCATTTT	CSVEIQGSNQPQHF
-	-	13	TRBV4-1	TRBJ1-1	TGCGCCAGCAGCCAAGGGGCGAACACTGAAGCTTTCTTT	CASSQGANTEAFF
-	-	13	TRBV4-1	TRBJ2-1	TGCGCCAGCAGCCAAGTAGGGGTACACGAGCAGTTCTTC	CASSQVGVHEQFF
-	-	18	TRBV3-1/TRBV3-2	TRBJ1-6	TGTGCCAGCAGCCAAGTATTTCAGGTCAGCTCCTATAATTCACCCCTCCACTTT	CASSQVFQVSSYNSPLHF
-	-	15	TRBV5-1	TRBJ1-1	TGCGCCAGCAGCCTGGGACACCCCAGGGACACTGAAGCTTTCTTT	CASSLGHPRDTEAFF
TRBD1	-	15	TRBV20-1	TRBJ1-3	TGCAGTGCTAGTCACCGGGACAGTCCTGGAAACACCATATATTTT	CSASHRDSPGNTIYF
TRBD1	once	13	TRBV29-1	TRBJ2-7	TGCAGCGTTGGATGGACAGGTAGATACGAGCAGTACTTC	CSVGWTGRYEQYF
-	-	13	TRBV9	TRBJ1-1	TGTGCCAGCAGCGTAGGGACAGACACTGAAGCTTTCTTT	CASSVGTDTEAFF
-	-	16	TRBV11-1	TRBJ1-1	TGTGCCAGCAGCTCATCGTTGGGCGAGGGGAACACTGAAGCTTTCTTT	CASSSSLGEGNTEAFF
-	once	15	TRBV27	TRBJ1-6	TGTGCCAGCAGTTTAGGGCAGTTGGTCAAATCACCCCTCCACTTT	CASSLGQLVKSPLHF
-	-	10	TRBV20-1	TRBJ1-2	TGCAGTGCTAGTACAGGAAGTTACACCTTC	CSASTGSYTF
-	-	13	TRBV5-5	TRBJ1-2	TGTGCCAGCAGCTTGGTTTTGGGCCATGGCTACACCTTC	CASSLVLGHGYTF
-	-	13	TRBV11-3	TRBJ1-1	TGTGCCAGCAGCCTAGACCGTCACACTGAAGCTTTCTTT	CASSLDRHTEAFF
TRBD1	-	16	TRBV4-3	TRBJ1-3	TGCGCCAGCAGCCAGTACGGGACAGGGGTTGGAAACACCATATATTTT	CASSQYGTGVGNTIYF
TRBD2	once	18	TRBV12-5	TRBJ2-1	TGTGCTAGTGGTTTGGTACGGTACGGGGGGGCTTACAACAATGAGCAGTTCTTC	CASGLVRYGGAYNNEQFF
-	few	12	TRBV7-8	TRBJ2-1	TGTGCCAGCAGCCCACAGGGCAATGAGCAGTTCTTC	CASSPQGNEQFF
-	-	14	TRBV16	TRBJ1-4	TGTGCCAGCAGAACAGGGCCAACTAATGAAAAACTGTTTTTT	CASRTGPTNEKLFF
-	-	15	TRBV6-5	TRBJ1-3	TGTGCCAGCAGTTCCCTCCCGACAGCCGGAAACACCATATATTTT	CASSSLPTAGNTIYF
-	-	16	TRBV7-2	TRBJ1-3	TGTGCCAGCAGCCCCGCTGGGGCAGGGAATGGAAACACCATATATTTT	CASSPAGAGNGNTIYF
-	-	12	TRBV12-3/TRBV12-4	TRBJ2-7	TGTGCCAGCAGTTTAAGAGCTGACGAGCAGTACTTC	CASSLRADEQYF
TRBD1	-	13	TRBV27	TRBJ2-7	TGTGCCAGCAGGGGGACAGGGGGCTACGAGCAGTACTTC	CASRGTGGYEQYF
-	-	14	TRBV7-9	TRBJ1-6	TGTGCCAGCAGCCGGGGAAGTGATAATTCACCCCTCCACTTT	CASSRGSDNSPLHF
TRBD2	-	16	TRBV3-1/TRBV3-2	TRBJ2-5	TGTGCCAGCAGCCAAGGTAGAGGCGGGGGGCAAGAGACCCAGTACTTC	CASSQGRGGGQETQYF
-	once	13	TRBV6-5	TRBJ1-5	TGTGCCAGCACCGAAGGGGGTAATCAGCCCCAGCATTTT	CASTEGGNQPQHF
-	-	15	TRBV5-4	TRBJ2-7	TGTGCCAGCAGCTTGGATATGGAGCAATCCTACGAGCAGTACTTC	CASSLDMEQSYEQYF
-	-	14	TRBV5-6	TRBJ2-2	TGTGCCAGCAGCTTGGTTCCCTCCACCGGGGAGCTGTTTTTT	CASSLVPSTGELFF
-	few	16	TRBV2	TRBJ1-5	TGTGCCAGCTCATCTCGGGGGGCTGGGGGCAATCAGCCCCAGCATTTT	CASSSRGAGGNQPQHF
TRBD1	-	17	TRBV6-6	TRBJ2-1	TGTGCCAGCCGTCACGGGGGACAGGGGCTCTCCTACAATGAGCAGTTCTTC	CASRHGGQGLSYNEQFF
TRBD2	-	16	TRBV14	TRBJ2-3	TGTGCCAGCAGCCATCGTCTACTAGCGGGCACAGATACGCAGTATTTT	CASSHRLLAGTDTQYF